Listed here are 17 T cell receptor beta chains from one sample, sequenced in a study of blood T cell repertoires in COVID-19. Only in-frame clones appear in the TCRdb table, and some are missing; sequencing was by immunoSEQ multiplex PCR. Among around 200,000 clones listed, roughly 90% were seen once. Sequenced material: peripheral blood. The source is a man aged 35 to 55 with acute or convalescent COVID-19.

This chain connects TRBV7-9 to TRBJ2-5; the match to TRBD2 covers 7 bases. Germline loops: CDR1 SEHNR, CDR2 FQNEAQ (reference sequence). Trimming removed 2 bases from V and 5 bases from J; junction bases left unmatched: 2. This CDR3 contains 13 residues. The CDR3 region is CASSLNGGETQYF. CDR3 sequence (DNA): TGTGCCAGCAGCTTAAACGGGGGGGAGACCCAGTACTTC.

For the CDR3, the DNA is TGTGCCAGCAGTTACTCCTCCGGGGGGACGGAGCAGTACTTC. Translated, it gives CASSYSSGGTEQYF. The chain is built from TRBV6-5 and TRBJ2-7; 7 bases are shared with TRBD2. Trimming cost V 0 bases and J 7 bases; bases outside gene matches: 6. The CDR3 is 14 amino acids. The germline V gene encodes CDR1 MNHEY and CDR2 SVGAGI.

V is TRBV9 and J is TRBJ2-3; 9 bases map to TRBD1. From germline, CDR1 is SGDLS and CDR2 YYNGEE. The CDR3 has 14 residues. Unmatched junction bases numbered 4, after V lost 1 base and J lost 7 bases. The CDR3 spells CASSVLDRGHTQYF. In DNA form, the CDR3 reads TGTGCCAGCAGCGTACTGGACAGGGGTCATACGCAGTATTTT.

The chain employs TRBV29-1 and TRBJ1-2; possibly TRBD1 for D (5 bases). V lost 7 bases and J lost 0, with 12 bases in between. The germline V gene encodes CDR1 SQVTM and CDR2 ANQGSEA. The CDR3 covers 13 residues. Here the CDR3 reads CSAPTASNYGYTF. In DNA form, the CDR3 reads TGCAGCGCCCCGACAGCTTCTAACTATGGCTACACCTTC. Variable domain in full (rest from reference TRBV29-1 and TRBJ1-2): SAVISQKPSRDICQRGTSLTIQCQVDSQVTMMFWYRQQPGQSLTLIATANQGSEATYESGFVIDKFPISRPNLTFSTLTVSNMSPEDSSIYLCSAPTASNYGYTFGSGTRLTVV.

The CDR3 DNA reads as TGTGCCAGCAGTGAATGGTTGGGACAGAAAAACATTCAGTACTTC. Its protein is CASSEWLGQKNIQYF. The J gene is TRBJ2-4, the V gene TRBV25-1; 7 nucleotides agree with TRBD1. This CDR3 is built from 15 residues. The germline V gene encodes CDR1 MGHDK and CDR2 SYGVNS. Losses at the gene ends were 1 base for V and 4 bases for J; bases not matched to a gene: 4.

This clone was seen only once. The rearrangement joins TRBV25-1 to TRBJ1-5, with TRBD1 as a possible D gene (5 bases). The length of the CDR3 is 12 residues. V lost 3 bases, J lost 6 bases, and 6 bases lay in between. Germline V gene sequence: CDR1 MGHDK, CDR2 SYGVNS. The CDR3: CASSEQGQPQHF. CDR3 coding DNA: TGTGCCAGCAGTGAGCAGGGTCAGCCCCAGCATTTT.

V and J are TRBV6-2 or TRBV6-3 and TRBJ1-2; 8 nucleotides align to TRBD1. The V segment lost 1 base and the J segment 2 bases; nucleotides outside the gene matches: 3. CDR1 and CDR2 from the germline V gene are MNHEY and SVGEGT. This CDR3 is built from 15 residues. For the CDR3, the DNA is TGTGCCAGCAGTTACTTGGACAGGGAGAACTATGGCTACACCTTC. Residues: CASSYLDRENYGYTF.

The CDR3 protein is CASSYRFNQPQHF. The DNA for the CDR3 is TGTGCCAGCAGTTACAGATTCAATCAGCCCCAGCATTTT. The chain links TRBV7-2 to TRBJ1-5; D call uncertain. Germline V CDR1 and CDR2: SGHTA, FQGNSA. Trimming removed 6 bases at V and 3 bases at J, with 9 bases between. This CDR3 has 13 residues.

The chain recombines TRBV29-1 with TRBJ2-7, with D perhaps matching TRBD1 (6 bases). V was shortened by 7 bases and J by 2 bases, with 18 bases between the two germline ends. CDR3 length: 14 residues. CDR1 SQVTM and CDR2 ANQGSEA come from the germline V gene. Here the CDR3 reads CSAEAQGRPYEQYF. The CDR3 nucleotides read TGCAGCGCCGAAGCACAGGGCCGCCCCTACGAGCAGTACTTC.

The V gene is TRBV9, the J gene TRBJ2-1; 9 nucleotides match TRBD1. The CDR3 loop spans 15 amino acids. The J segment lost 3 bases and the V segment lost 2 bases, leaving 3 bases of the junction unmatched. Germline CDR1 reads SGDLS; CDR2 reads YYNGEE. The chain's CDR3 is CASSVSGQGYNEQFF. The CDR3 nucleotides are TGTGCCAGCAGCGTCTCGGGACAGGGCTACAATGAGCAGTTCTTC. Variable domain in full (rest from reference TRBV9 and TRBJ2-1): DSGVTQTPKHLITATGQRVTLRCSPRSGDLSVYWYQQSLDQGLQFLIQYYNGEERAKGNILERFSAQQFPDLHSELNLSSLELGDSALYFCASSVSGQGYNEQFFGPGTRLTVL.

For the CDR3, the DNA is TGTGCCAGCAGTTTTAGTAACACTGAAGCTTTCTTT. Its translation: CASSFSNTEAFF. This sequence joins TRBV12-3 or TRBV12-4 and TRBJ1-1; no definite D call. V gave up 3 bases and J gave up 2 bases, with 4 bases separating them. The CDR3 is 12 amino acids.

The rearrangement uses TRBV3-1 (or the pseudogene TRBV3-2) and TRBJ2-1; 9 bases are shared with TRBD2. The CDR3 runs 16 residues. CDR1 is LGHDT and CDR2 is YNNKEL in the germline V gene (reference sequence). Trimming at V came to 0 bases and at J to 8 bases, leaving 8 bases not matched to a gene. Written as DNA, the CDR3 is TGTGCCAGCAGCCAAGACCAGCGGGGGGTCCTCGATGAGCAGTTCTTC. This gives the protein CASSQDQRGVLDEQFF.

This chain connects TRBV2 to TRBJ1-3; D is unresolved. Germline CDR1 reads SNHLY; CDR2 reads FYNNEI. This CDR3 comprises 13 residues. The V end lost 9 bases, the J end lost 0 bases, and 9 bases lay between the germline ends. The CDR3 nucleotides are TGTGCCAGTCACGGGGACTCTGGAAACACCATATATTTT. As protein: CASHGDSGNTIYF.

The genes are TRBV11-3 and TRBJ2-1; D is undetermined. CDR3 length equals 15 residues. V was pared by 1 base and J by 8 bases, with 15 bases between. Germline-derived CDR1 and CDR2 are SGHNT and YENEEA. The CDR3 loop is CASSLGYPRGDEQFF. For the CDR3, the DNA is TGTGCCAGCAGCTTAGGTTACCCGCGCGGCGATGAGCAGTTCTTC.

The CDR3 is CASSATGISYNEQFF. DNA for the CDR3: TGCGCCAGCAGTGCTACGGGGATCTCCTACAATGAGCAGTTCTTC. The chain has TRBV10-1 and TRBJ2-1, with a tentative D call TRBD2 (5 bases). The germline V gene encodes CDR1 WNHNN and CDR2 SYGVQD (reference sequence). Trimming stripped 4 bases from V and 0 bases from J, with 10 bases between. There are 15 residues in the CDR3.

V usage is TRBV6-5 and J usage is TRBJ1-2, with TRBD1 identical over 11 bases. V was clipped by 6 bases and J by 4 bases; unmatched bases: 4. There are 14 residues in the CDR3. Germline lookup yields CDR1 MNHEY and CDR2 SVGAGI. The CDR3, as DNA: TGTGCCAGCAGCGCCGGGACAGGGGGCTATGGCTACACCTTC. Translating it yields CASSAGTGGYGYTF.

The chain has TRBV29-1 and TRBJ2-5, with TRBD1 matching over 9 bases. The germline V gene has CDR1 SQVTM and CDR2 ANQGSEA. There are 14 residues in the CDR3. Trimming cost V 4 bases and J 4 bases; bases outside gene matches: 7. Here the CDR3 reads CSVATGTGIETQYF. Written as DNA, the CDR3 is TGCAGCGTTGCCACCGGGACAGGGATAGAGACCCAGTACTTC.